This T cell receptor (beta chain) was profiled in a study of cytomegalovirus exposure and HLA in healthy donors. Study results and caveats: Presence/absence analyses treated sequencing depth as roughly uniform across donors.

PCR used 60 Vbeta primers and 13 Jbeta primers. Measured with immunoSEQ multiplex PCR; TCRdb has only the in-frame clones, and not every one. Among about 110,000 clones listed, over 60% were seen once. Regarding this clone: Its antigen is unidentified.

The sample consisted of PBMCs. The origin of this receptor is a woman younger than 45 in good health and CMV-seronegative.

Here the CDR3 reads CASTLRGDGYEQYF. DNA of the CDR3: TGTGCCAGCACCCTCCGGGGGGACGGCTACGAGCAGTACTTC. The chain couples TRBV6-1 to TRBJ2-5; TRBD2 matches at 7 bases. The assigned J gene may be wrong: the sequence end matches TRBJ2-7 better. Germline loops: CDR1 MNHNS, CDR2 SASEGT. CDR3 length equals 14 residues.